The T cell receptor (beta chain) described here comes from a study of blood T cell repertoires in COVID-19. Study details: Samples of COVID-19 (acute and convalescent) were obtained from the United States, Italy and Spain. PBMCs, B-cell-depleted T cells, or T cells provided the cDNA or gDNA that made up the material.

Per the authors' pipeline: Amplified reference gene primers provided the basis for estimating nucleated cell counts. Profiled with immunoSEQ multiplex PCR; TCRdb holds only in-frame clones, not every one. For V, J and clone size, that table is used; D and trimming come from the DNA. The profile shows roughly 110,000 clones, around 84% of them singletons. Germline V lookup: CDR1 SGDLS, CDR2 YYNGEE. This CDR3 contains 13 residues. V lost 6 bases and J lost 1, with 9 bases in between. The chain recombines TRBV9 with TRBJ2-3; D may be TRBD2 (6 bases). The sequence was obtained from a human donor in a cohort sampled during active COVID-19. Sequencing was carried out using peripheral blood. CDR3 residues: CASNPGGTDTQYF. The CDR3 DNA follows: TGTGCCAGCAACCCGGGGGGCACAGATACGCAGTATTTT.